Shown below are 25 T cell receptor beta chains from a single sample sequenced in a study of T cells in Graves' hyperthyroidism and ophthalmopathy. RNA transcripts gave rise to amplified TCR beta CDR3 regions. When the TCR CDR3 underwent first-round RT-PCR, the HTBI primer set was used. TCRdb used MiXCR to reprocess the multiplex PCR reads, holding one entry per CDR3 protein. The data contain fewer than 650,000 distinct CDR3 sequences, over 12% of them singletons. Sequenced: blood. The receptors derive from a woman between 40 and 50 years old with Graves' ophthalmopathy.

This clonotype was detected ten times or more. This chain uses TRBV6-2 or TRBV6-3 with TRBJ2-5; 10 bases are shared with TRBD2. The junction had 15 bases not matched to a gene; V was cut back by 0 bases and J by 2 bases. The CDR3 runs 20 residues. Germline loops: CDR1 MNHEY, CDR2 SVGEGT. CDR3 amino acids: CASSYSPGGILAGQQETQYF. CDR3 sequence (DNA): TGTGCCAGCAGTTACTCCCCGGGGGGAATACTAGCGGGACAACAAGAGACCCAGTACTTC.

This clonotype was recorded at least ten times. The genes are TRBV9 and TRBJ2-2; maybe TRBD1 (6 bases). This CDR3 region has 14 residues. Per the germline V gene, CDR1 is SGDLS and CDR2 is YYNGEE. V was cut by 0 bases and J by 10 bases, with 13 bases left in between. Here the CDR3 DNA reads TGTGCCAGCAGCGTAGCCCAAGGGGGACCGGAGCTGTTTTTT. Amino acids: CASSVAQGGPELFF.

At least ten counts were recorded for this clonotype. The genes are TRBV28 and TRBJ2-2; D is ambiguous. Trimming removed 5 bases at V and 5 bases at J, with 9 bases between. This CDR3 region has 13 residues. Germline CDR1 reads MDHEN; CDR2 reads SYDVKM. The CDR3 protein is CASSEQTTGELFF. The CDR3 region has the DNA TGTGCCAGCAGTGAACAAACTACCGGGGAGCTGTTTTTT. The full variable domain, with the rest looked up from reference TRBV28 and TRBJ2-2, is DVKVTQSSRYLVKRTGEKVFLECVQDMDHENMFWYRQDPGLGLRLIYFSYDVKMKEKGDIPEGYSVSREKKERFSLILESASTNQTSMYLCASSEQTTGELFFGEGSRLTVL.

This clonotype was counted many times. This rearrangement joins TRBV24-1 to TRBJ2-7; 10 positions agree with TRBD1. This CDR3 contains 15 residues. Trimming removed 3 bases from V and 1 base from J; junction bases left unmatched: 2. Germline-derived CDR1 and CDR2 are KGHDR and SFDVKD. The CDR3 protein is CATSDGQGGSYEQYF. CDR3 nucleotides: TGTGCCACCAGTGATGGACAGGGGGGTTCCTACGAGCAGTACTTC.

This clonotype has a count of ten or more. The V and J genes are TRBV12-3 or TRBV12-4 and TRBJ1-1, with 8 bases identical to TRBD1. This CDR3 spans 14 amino acids. Trimming at V came to 6 bases and at J to 10 bases, leaving 13 bases not matched to a gene. As DNA, the CDR3 is TGTGCCAGCAGCTTACCCCCGGGACAGGAAAGAGCTTTCTTT. It is translated as CASSLPPGQERAFF.

This clonotype was counted at least ten times. The chain employs TRBV12-3 or TRBV12-4 and TRBJ1-1; 8 nucleotides align to TRBD1. Trimming at V came to 6 bases and at J to 0 bases, leaving 9 bases not matched to a gene. The CDR3 is 16 residues long. The CDR3 nucleotides are TGTGCCAGCAGGTACGGACAGGGTACCTTGAACACTGAAGCTTTCTTT. This gives the protein CASRYGQGTLNTEAFF.

This clonotype was found many times. A much larger clonotype is one base distant, so this may be a read error. The gene calls are TRBV28 and TRBJ2-7, with D hard to call. Per germline, CDR1 MDHEN and CDR2 SYDVKM. The CDR3 length is 14 residues. Deletions cut 2 bases from V and 8 bases from J, with 16 bases between. CDR3 region: CASSLPSANYKQYF. CDR3 coding DNA: TGTGCCAGCAGTTTACCCTCCGCGAATTACAAGCAGTACTTC. The full variable domain, completed using reference TRBV28 and TRBJ2-7, is DVKVTQSSRYLVKRTGEKVFLECVQDMDHENMFWYRQDPGLGLRLIYFSYDVKMKEKGDIPEGYSVSREKKERFSLILESASTNQTSMYLCASSLPSANYKQYFGPGTRLTVT.

The V gene is TRBV7-9, the J gene TRBJ1-1; no clear D. CDR3 size: 12 residues. V lost 6 bases and J lost 4, with 9 bases in between. Germline V CDR1 and CDR2: SEHNR, FQNEAQ (reference sequence). DNA of the CDR3: TGTGCCAGCAGTAACATAGGCACTGAAGCTTTCTTT. It is translated as CASSNIGTEAFF. Using reference TRBV7-9 and TRBJ1-1 for the parts outside the CDR3, the full variable domain is DTGVSQNPRHKITKRGQNVTFRCDPISEHNRLYWYRQTLGQGPEFLTYFQNEAQLEKSRLLSDRFSAERPKGSFSTLEIQRTEQGDSAMYLCASSNIGTEAFFGQGTRLTVV.

This clonotype was detected many times. This sequence joins TRBV28 and TRBJ2-3; 9 bases are a match to TRBD2. This CDR3 has 16 amino acids. Germline-derived CDR1 and CDR2 are MDHEN and SYDVKM. J lost 0 bases, V lost 4 bases, and 5 bases had no gene match. CDR3 nucleotides: TGTGCCAGCAGTTCCTACCTAGCGGGAAGCACAGATACGCAGTATTTT. Its protein is CASSSYLAGSTDTQYF.

This clonotype was detected a few times. The gene calls are TRBV19 and TRBJ2-7; D is unclear. The V and J ends lost 0 bases and 1 base respectively, with 4 bases between them. The CDR3 sequence is 13 residues long. CDR1 LNHDA and CDR2 SQIVND come from the germline V gene (reference sequence). CDR3 residues: CASSIDLSYEQYF. The DNA for the CDR3 is TGTGCCAGTAGTATAGATCTTTCCTACGAGCAGTACTTC.

The V gene is TRBV6-1, the J gene TRBJ2-3, with D possibly TRBD2 on 6 matching bases. This CDR3 contains 13 residues. Germline values: CDR1 MNHNS, CDR2 SASEGT. The V gene lost 6 bases and the J gene lost 4 bases, with 11 bases spanning the gap. The CDR3 loop is CASSRLVSDTQYF. DNA of the CDR3: TGTGCCAGCAGCAGACTAGTTTCAGATACGCAGTATTTT.

This clonotype was recorded many times. This chain links TRBV28 with TRBJ2-7; 9 bases are shared with TRBD1. CDR1 is MDHEN, CDR2 SYDVKM, per germline. The CDR3 has 15 amino acids. V shed 7 bases and J 3 bases; nucleotides not matched to a gene: 10. Here the CDR3 DNA reads TGTGCCAGCAACCACCCTAGGGACAGGGTCTACGAGCAGTACTTC. It encodes CASNHPRDRVYEQYF.

Notes on this clonotype: This clone may be a read error of a much larger clone one base away. V gene TRBV19 combines with J gene TRBJ2-7; 9 nucleotides align to TRBD1. The CDR3 runs 13 residues. From germline, CDR1 is LNHDA and CDR2 SQIVND (reference sequence). CDR3 in amino acids: CASRQGGDYGQYF. Written as DNA, the CDR3 is TGTGCCAGTCGACAGGGGGGGGACTACGGGCAGTACTTC.

This clonotype was picked up many times. V gene TRBV29-1 combines with J gene TRBJ2-1; the D gene is possibly TRBD2 (5 bases). The V end lost 0 bases, the J end lost 1 base, and 13 bases lay between the germline ends. The CDR3 length is 16 residues. Germline V lookup: CDR1 SQVTM, CDR2 ANQGSEA. CDR3 protein: CSVEDGGRWSYNEQFF. The CDR3 bases are TGCAGCGTTGAAGATGGTGGGAGATGGTCCTACAATGAGCAGTTCTTC.

The chain carries TRBV12-3 or TRBV12-4 and TRBJ2-5, with a weak D call TRBD2 (7 bases). The CDR3 spans 16 residues. The germline V and J ends were trimmed by 6 bases and 2 bases, with 19 bases remaining between them. The CDR3 nucleotides are TGTGCCAGCAGCCCGCTGGGGGGGGGCACACAAGAGACCCAGTACTTC. Translated: CASSPLGGGTQETQYF.

This clonotype was seen at least ten times. The genes are TRBV10-3 and TRBJ2-7; D may be TRBD1 (6 bases). CDR3 size: 15 residues. CDR1 and CDR2 from the germline V gene are ENHRY and SYGVKD. V lost 8 bases and J lost 5, with 22 bases in between. The CDR3: CAISRDLGQHNEQYF. The CDR3 coding sequence is TGTGCCATCTCCAGAGACCTTGGACAGCACAACGAGCAGTACTTC.

The chain couples TRBV7-2 to TRBJ1-1; D is perhaps TRBD1 (5 bases). Trimming took off 2 bases at V and 7 bases at J, with 8 bases between the two ends. Germline V CDR1 and CDR2: SGHTA, FQGNSA. This CDR3 is built from 12 residues. CDR3 in amino acids: CASSLRQNEAFF. CDR3 nucleotides: TGTGCCAGCAGCTTACGACAGAATGAAGCTTTCTTT.

This clonotype was recorded at least ten times. This chain joins TRBV14 and TRBJ2-5, with D perhaps matching TRBD2 (6 bases). The CDR3 runs to 14 residues. Trimming stripped 4 bases from V and 6 bases from J, with 15 bases between. Germline V lookup: CDR1 SGHDN, CDR2 FVKESK. CDR3 sequence: CASSRAGFGKTQYF. CDR3 nucleotides: TGTGCCAGCAGCCGAGCGGGCTTCGGGAAGACCCAGTACTTC.

The table lists this clonotype with many counts. V usage is TRBV5-6 and J usage is TRBJ1-1; D may be TRBD1 (6 bases). Germline CDR1 and CDR2: SGHDT and YYEEEE. The CDR3 has 13 residues. The germline V and J ends were trimmed by 4 bases and 10 bases, with 17 bases remaining between them. The CDR3 is CASSPPLGGRAFF. CDR3 coding DNA: TGTGCCAGCAGCCCCCCTTTGGGGGGCAGAGCTTTCTTT.

This clonotype was observed many times. This chain connects TRBV9 to TRBJ1-2; D is unresolved. Germline V gene data show CDR1 as SGDLS and CDR2 as YYNGEE. The CDR3 covers 15 residues. The V gene lost 0 bases and the J gene lost 0 bases, with 9 bases spanning the gap. CDR3 DNA sequence: TGTGCCAGCAGCGTAGCGGGCGCCGCTAACTATGGCTACACCTTC. It codes for CASSVAGAANYGYTF.

The V gene is TRBV18, the J gene TRBJ1-1; TRBD1 is a possible D gene (5 bases). The germline V and J ends were trimmed by 3 bases and 7 bases, with 18 bases remaining between them. The CDR3 runs 15 residues. CDR1 KGHSH and CDR2 LQKENI come from the germline V gene. CDR3 DNA sequence: TGTGCCAGCTCACCGTCTTCTGACAGACAGAATGAAGCTTTCTTT. Translating gives CASSPSSDRQNEAFF. The whole variable domain, remainder taken from reference TRBV18 and TRBJ1-1, is NAGVMQNPRHLVRRRGQEARLRCSPMKGHSHVYWYRQLPEEGLKFMVYLQKENIIDESGMPKERFSAEFPKEGPSILRIQQVVRGDSAAYFCASSPSSDRQNEAFFGQGTRLTVV.

This clonotype occurred many times. The chain couples TRBV11-2 to TRBJ2-4; TRBD2 agrees at 13 bases. The ends lost 5 bases at V and 1 base at J; junction bases unmatched: 5. The CDR3 totals 17 residues. Germline V gene sequence: CDR1 SGHAT, CDR2 FQNNGV. CDR3 sequence reads: CASSPELAGGAKNIQYF. The CDR3 bases are TGTGCCAGCAGCCCAGAACTAGCGGGAGGGGCCAAAAACATTCAGTACTTC. Complete variable domain (other parts from reference TRBV11-2 and TRBJ2-4): EAGVAQSPRYKIIEKRQSVAFWCNPISGHATLYWYQQILGQGPKLLIQFQNNGVVDDSQLPKDRFSAERLKGVDSTLKIQPAKLEDSAVYLCASSPELAGGAKNIQYFGAGTRLSVL.

This clonotype was counted ten times or more. The chain recombines TRBV12-3 or TRBV12-4 with TRBJ2-3, with a possible D match to TRBD2 (5 bases). V lost 4 bases and J 6 bases, leaving 11 bases between the germline ends. The CDR3 consists of 13 residues. CDR3 residues: CASSSALADTQYF. Written as DNA, the CDR3 is TGTGCCAGCAGTTCCGCCTTAGCGGATACGCAGTATTTT.

This clonotype was observed a few times. The chain links TRBV25-1 to TRBJ1-3; no clear D gene. V lost 2 bases and J 2 bases, leaving 10 bases between the germline ends. The CDR3 sequence is 15 residues long. CDR1 MGHDK and CDR2 SYGVNS come from the germline V gene. This CDR3 is CASSESGSPGNTIYF. The CDR3 DNA follows: TGTGCCAGCAGTGAAAGTGGGTCTCCTGGAAACACCATATATTTT.

The J gene is TRBJ1-1, the V gene TRBV20-1, with 7 positions matching TRBD1. This CDR3 spans 15 amino acids. Germline assignment: CDR1 DFQATT and CDR2 SNEGSKA (reference sequence). Germline trimming cut 1 base from V and 1 base from J; bases unmatched to any gene: 6. CDR3: CSARGGQRGNTEAFF. The CDR3 nucleotides are TGCAGTGCTAGAGGGGGACAGAGGGGGAACACTGAAGCTTTCTTT.